Following are 28 T cell receptor beta chains from one sample sequenced in a study of T cells in Graves' hyperthyroidism and ophthalmopathy. From RNA transcripts, TCR beta CDR3 regions were amplified. The HTBI primer set drove a first-round RT-PCR of the TCR CDR3. TCRdb used MiXCR to reprocess the multiplex PCR reads, holding one entry per CDR3 protein. The table lists some 560,000 distinct CDR3 sequences, less than 20% of them singletons. Specimen: blood. Receptor source: a woman in her thirties with Graves' hyperthyroidism.

This clonotype was picked up many times. This chain connects TRBV6-2 or TRBV6-3 to TRBJ2-1, with D possibly TRBD2 on 6 matching bases. The CDR3 length is 13 residues. Trimming left V 8 bases short and J 7 bases short, with 15 bases between. In germline, CDR1 is MNHEY, CDR2 SVGEGT. For the CDR3, the DNA is TGTGCCAGCGCATGGCGGGGATTGAATGAGCAGTTCTTC. Translation gives CASAWRGLNEQFF.

The chain links TRBV19 to TRBJ2-1; TRBD2 aligns across 7 bases. Trimming at V came to 5 bases and at J to 0 bases, leaving 10 bases not matched to a gene. This CDR3 contains 17 residues. Per the germline V gene, CDR1 is LNHDA and CDR2 is SQIVND (reference sequence). This CDR3 is CASSGDWRGSSYNEQFF. The CDR3 DNA sequence: TGTGCCAGTAGTGGGGACTGGCGGGGGAGCTCCTACAATGAGCAGTTCTTC.

The table lists this clonotype with a few counts. The chain couples TRBV6-1 to TRBJ2-7; 12 bases line up with TRBD2. The trim removed 5 bases at V and 7 bases at J, leaving 6 bases unmatched. Germline V gene data show CDR1 as MNHNS and CDR2 as SASEGT. The CDR3 loop spans 14 amino acids. CDR3 DNA: TGTGCCAGCAGTCTAGCGGGAGGGCTAACGGAGCAGTACTTC. It is translated as CASSLAGGLTEQYF.

In this sample, this clonotype turned up a few times. This chain connects TRBV6-2 or TRBV6-3 to TRBJ2-3; 11 nucleotides align to TRBD2. The CDR3 totals 21 residues. V lost 7 bases to trimming and J lost 3 bases; unmatched junction nucleotides: 24. CDR1 is MNHEY, CDR2 SVGEGT, per germline. CDR3 bases: TGTGCCAGCACCCACTTGAGCGGCAGGGGACTAGCGGTCGATTCGACAGATACGCAGTATTTT. It translates to CASTHLSGRGLAVDSTDTQYF.

The V and J genes are TRBV19 and TRBJ1-1; TRBD1 might be the D (5 bases). Trimming stripped 5 bases from V and 5 bases from J, with 18 bases between. The germline V gene encodes CDR1 LNHDA and CDR2 SQIVND (reference sequence). The CDR3 length is 15 residues. As DNA, the CDR3 is TGTGCCAGTAGTCGGAATCCGGGACCCCGGACTGAAGCTTTCTTT. Translation gives CASSRNPGPRTEAFF.

This clonotype came up many times. The chain's CDR3 is CAWKREGFEQFF. The CDR3 DNA follows: TGTGCCTGGAAGCGGGAGGGTTTCGAGCAGTTCTTC. This chain connects TRBV30 to TRBJ2-1; 10 bases are a match to TRBD2. The CDR3 is 12 amino acids. The junction had 4 bases not matched to a gene; V was cut back by 4 bases and J by 10 bases. CDR1 is GTSNPN, CDR2 SVGIG, per germline (reference sequence).

The chain joins TRBV6-1 to TRBJ2-7; D tentatively fits TRBD1 or TRBD2 (5 bases each). V was shortened by 6 bases and J by 3 bases, with 15 bases between the two germline ends. Looked up from germline, CDR1 is MNHNS and CDR2 is SASEGT. CDR3 length equals 14 residues. In DNA, the CDR3 is TGTGCCAGCAGCAGCCTCAGGGACGACTACGAGCAGTACTTC. It is translated as CASSSLRDDYEQYF.

This clonotype was counted only a few times. The V gene is TRBV29-1, the J gene TRBJ2-1, with D maybe TRBD2 (5 bases). The CDR3 totals 13 residues. The germline V gene encodes CDR1 SQVTM and CDR2 ANQGSEA. V lost 4 bases and J lost 4, with 11 bases in between. The CDR3: CSVGESDYNEQFF. CDR3 in DNA: TGCAGCGTTGGGGAGTCAGATTACAATGAGCAGTTCTTC.

The CDR3 sequence is CASSLAIAGRREQYF. The CDR3 DNA is TGTGCCAGCAGCTTGGCCATAGCGGGCAGAAGGGAGCAGTACTTC. The gene calls are TRBV11-2 and TRBJ2-7; 7 bases map to TRBD2. The germline CDR1 and CDR2 sequences are SGHAT and FQNNGV. This CDR3 region has 15 residues. With 3 bases clipped from V and 7 bases from J, the junction kept 12 bases outside the gene matches.

This clonotype was seen once. A much larger clonotype is one base distant, so this may be a read error. This chain links TRBV6-2 or TRBV6-3 with TRBJ1-6, with TRBD1 matching over 9 bases. The length of the CDR3 is 15 residues. The V gene's germline CDR1 is MNHEY and CDR2 SVGEGT. The CDR3 reads CASSYSGQGRSPVHF. CDR3 nucleotide sequence: TGTGCCAGCAGTTACTCCGGACAGGGGCGATCACCCGTCCACTTT.

The genes are TRBV12-3 or TRBV12-4 and TRBJ2-2; tentatively, D is TRBD1 or TRBD2 (5 bases each). The V end was cut by 6 bases, the J end by 0 bases, with 8 bases between. The CDR3 is made up of 14 amino acids. CDR3 nucleotide sequence: TGTGCCAGCAGGGGGGAAGCGAACACCGGGGAGCTGTTTTTT. Amino acid sequence: CASRGEANTGELFF.

This clonotype came up many times. The chain employs TRBV7-9 and TRBJ2-7, with a possible D match to TRBD1 (5 bases). The germline gives CDR1 SEHNR, CDR2 FQNEAQ (reference sequence). The V gene lost 5 bases and the J gene lost 5 bases, with 13 bases spanning the gap. CDR3 length: 13 residues. The CDR3 region has the DNA TGTGCCAGCAGCCCGTCCAGGGCCGACGAGCAGTACTTC. This sequence encodes CASSPSRADEQYF.

In this sample, this clonotype turned up many times. The chain couples TRBV27 to TRBJ2-7; D gene unclear. The CDR3 covers 14 residues. Germline V gene lookup returns CDR1 MNHEY and CDR2 SMNVEV (reference sequence). The V and J ends lost 6 bases and 3 bases respectively, with 15 bases between them. The DNA for the CDR3 is TGTGCCAGCAGACTAATCGCTGGCGGCTACGAGCAGTACTTC. It yields the protein CASRLIAGGYEQYF.

A few counts support this clonotype. The chain combines TRBV30 with TRBJ1-4; no clear D gene. This CDR3 is 13 amino acids long. Germline assignment: CDR1 GTSNPN and CDR2 SVGIG (reference sequence). V lost 0 bases and J 8 bases, leaving 10 bases between the germline ends. The CDR3 bases are TGTGCCTGGAGTGTACGTCGGTGGGAAAAACTGTTTTTT. It yields the protein CAWSVRRWEKLFF.

This chain connects TRBV6-1 to TRBJ2-1; perhaps TRBD2 as D (5 bases). This CDR3 is 12 amino acids long. V was shortened by 5 bases and J by 9 bases, with 11 bases between the two germline ends. Germline V CDR1 and CDR2: MNHNS, SASEGT. DNA for the CDR3: TGTGCCAGCAGTCGGACTGGCCGTGAGCAGTTCTTC. Its translation is CASSRTGREQFF.

This clonotype turned up a few times. This sequence joins TRBV6-2 or TRBV6-3 and TRBJ2-3, with 7 bases fitting TRBD2. CDR1 and CDR2 (germline): MNHEY, SVGEGT. With 1 base clipped from V and 0 bases from J, the junction kept 4 bases outside the gene matches. CDR3 size: 16 residues. CDR3 DNA: TGTGCCAGCAGTTACTGGCCTAGCGGAAGCACAGATACGCAGTATTTT. Its protein product is CASSYWPSGSTDTQYF.

This clonotype was recorded many times. CDR3 sequence reads: CASSPQASTDTQYF. CDR3 in DNA: TGTGCCAGCTCACCGCAGGCGAGCACAGATACGCAGTATTTT. V and J are TRBV18 and TRBJ2-3; D remains unclear. V lost 3 bases and J lost 0, with 7 bases in between. The germline V gene encodes CDR1 KGHSH and CDR2 LQKENI. This CDR3 is 14 amino acids long.

This clonotype was seen ten or more times. The genes are TRBV20-1 and TRBJ2-7; 7 bases match TRBD1. Germline assignment: CDR1 DFQATT and CDR2 SNEGSKA (reference sequence). The CDR3 consists of 12 residues. J gave up 1 base and V 5 bases, and 2 bases lay outside the gene matches. The CDR3 region has the DNA TGCAGTGCTTGGGGACAGTCCTACGAGCAGTACTTC. Amino acid sequence: CSAWGQSYEQYF.

Only a few counts were recorded for this clonotype. The J gene is TRBJ2-2, the V gene TRBV28; TRBD2 might be the D (5 bases). CDR3 length equals 13 residues. V was clipped by 10 bases and J by 5 bases, with 14 bases between them. Germline V gene sequence: CDR1 MDHEN, CDR2 SYDVKM. In nucleotides, the CDR3 is TGTGCCACGCCTTCGGGAAGGACCGGGGAGCTGTTTTTT. The encoded protein is CATPSGRTGELFF.

The chain employs TRBV7-2 and TRBJ2-5; D possibly uses TRBD1 or TRBD2 (5 bases each). This CDR3 region has 15 residues. V lost 5 bases and J 5 bases, leaving 18 bases between the germline ends. Looked up from germline, CDR1 is SGHTA and CDR2 is FQGNSA. CDR3 sequence reads: CASSPQPGTWETQYF. The CDR3 DNA follows: TGTGCCAGCAGCCCACAACCGGGGACGTGGGAGACCCAGTACTTC.

This clonotype occurred many times. The rearrangement uses TRBV27 and TRBJ2-7, with D perhaps TRBD1 (6 bases). Trimming left V 5 bases short and J 2 bases short, with 16 bases between. The CDR3 length is 15 residues. Germline V lookup: CDR1 MNHEY, CDR2 SMNVEV (reference sequence). CDR3 in DNA: TGTGCCAGCAGTCCCGGGACACCCGGCGCCTACGAGCAGTACTTC. Its translation: CASSPGTPGAYEQYF.

A few counts support this clonotype. The V and J genes are TRBV15 and TRBJ2-5; 12 nucleotides match TRBD1. CDR3 length: 14 residues. The germline V gene encodes CDR1 LNHNV and CDR2 YYDKDF (reference sequence). V was pared by 5 bases and J by 5 bases, with 3 bases of the junction left unmatched. The CDR3 loop reads CATSRDRGRETQYF. The CDR3 DNA reads as TGTGCCACCAGCCGGGACAGGGGGCGTGAGACCCAGTACTTC.

The J gene is TRBJ2-7, the V gene TRBV7-9; the D gene is possibly TRBD1 (6 bases). There are 12 residues in the CDR3. Germline V lookup: CDR1 SEHNR, CDR2 FQNEAQ (reference sequence). The V gene lost 5 bases and the J gene lost 3 bases, with 8 bases spanning the gap. The DNA of the CDR3 is TGTGCCAGCAGCGGGGGACACTACGAGCAGTACTTC. Translated, it gives CASSGGHYEQYF.

This chain connects TRBV29-1 to TRBJ1-3; TRBD1 agrees at 9 bases. CDR3 length: 15 residues. CDR1 is SQVTM, CDR2 ANQGSEA, per germline. With V trimmed by 6 bases and J by 4 bases, 10 bases remained unmatched. The CDR3 protein is CSVTPGQGFGNTIYF. The CDR3 coding sequence is TGCAGCGTCACCCCGGGACAGGGTTTCGGAAACACCATATATTTT.

The chain recombines TRBV20-1 with TRBJ2-1, with unresolved D. The CDR3 sequence is 11 residues long. Trimming stripped 3 bases from V and 6 bases from J, with 6 bases between. The V gene's germline CDR1 is DFQATT and CDR2 SNEGSKA (reference sequence). The CDR3 DNA reads as TGCAGTGCTAGCGTCAGCAATGAGCAGTTCTTC. This gives the protein CSASVSNEQFF.

This clonotype has more than one count but fewer than ten. This chain connects TRBV12-3 or TRBV12-4 to TRBJ1-3, with D unresolved. Trimming removed 3 bases from V and 4 bases from J, with 25 bases in between. CDR3 length: 19 amino acids. CDR3 sequence: CASSFSRAADLLSGNTIYF. The CDR3 DNA is TGTGCCAGCAGTTTTTCTCGGGCTGCGGATCTGCTCTCCGGAAACACCATATATTTT.

A note on this clonotype: A clone one base away is much larger, so this may be a read error. V is TRBV7-2 and J is TRBJ1-2, with a possible D match to TRBD1 (5 bases). Trimming removed 5 bases at V and 1 base at J, with 11 bases between. The CDR3 consists of 14 residues. Germline V gives CDR1 SGHTA, CDR2 FQGNSA. This CDR3 is CASSAQTVNYGYTF. CDR3 coding DNA: TGTGCCAGCAGCGCTCAGACAGTTAACTATGGCTACACCTTC. The full variable domain, its missing parts supplied by reference TRBV7-2 and TRBJ1-2, is GAGVSQSPSNKVTEKGKDVELRCDPISGHTALYWYRQSLGQGLEFLIYFQGNSAPDKSGLPSDRFSAERTGGSVSTLTIQRTQQEDSAVYLCASSAQTVNYGYTFGSGTRLTVV.

Concerning this clonotype itself: The junction departs from the called germline gene at one end, perhaps through a read error. This rearrangement joins TRBV7-2 to TRBJ1-2; D is undetermined. The CDR3 is 15 residues long. From germline, CDR1 is SGHTA and CDR2 FQGNSA. DNA for the CDR3: TGTGCCAGCAACTTAAAGACTGGTCCTAACTATGGCTACACCTTC. Protein product: CASNLKTGPNYGYTF. Full variable domain (missing parts from reference TRBV7-2 and TRBJ1-2): GAGVSQSPSNKVTEKGKDVELRCDPISGHTALYWYRQSLGQGLEFLIYFQGNSAPDKSGLPSDRFSAERTGGSVSTLTIQRTQQEDSAVYLCASNLKTGPNYGYTFGSGTRLTVV.